The 12 T cell receptor beta chains presented below share a single source sample, sequenced in a study of shared clonotypes between healthy human individuals. Selected positively for CCR7 and CD45RO-negative, naive CD8 cells excluded terminally differentiated effector memory CD45RA+ cells. TCRdb's table, derived via immunoSEQ multiplex PCR, lists solely in-frame clones and lacks some. This table has about 2.2 million clones, 90% to 95% appearing once. The sample taken for sequencing was naive CD8+ T cells from PBMCs. Receptor source: a man younger than 35 in good health. Some clones in this sample may be carry-over from other donors' samples.

The chain uses TRBV7-9 and TRBJ2-7, with D perhaps TRBD1 or TRBD2 (5 bases each). The CDR3 has 14 amino acids. Germline V gene data show CDR1 as SEHNR and CDR2 as FQNEAQ (reference sequence). Between the trimmed V and J ends, which lost 5 bases and 2 bases, there was a span of 13 bases. CDR3 bases: TGTGCCAGCAGCGACCGGGACCTGCCCTACGAGCAGTACTTC. It yields the protein CASSDRDLPYEQYF.

The V call is TRBV28, the J call TRBJ1-1; D is unresolved. This CDR3 contains 14 residues. The V gene's germline CDR1 is MDHEN and CDR2 SYDVKM. V lost 2 bases and J lost 5, with 12 bases in between. The CDR3 DNA is TGTGCCAGCAGTTTAACAGTCCCCTGGACTGAAGCTTTCTTT. Protein: CASSLTVPWTEAFF.

Details on this clone: Germline and junction disagree at one end, which may indicate a read error. The chain recombines TRBV28 with TRBJ2-1; a possible D gene is TRBD1 (6 bases). The germline CDR1 and CDR2 sequences are MDHEN and SYDVKM. The CDR3 spans 16 residues. The CDR3 sequence: CGIGTSGSPTYTEQFF. The CDR3 DNA is TGTGGAATCGGGACATCAGGCTCCCCCACCTACACTGAGCAGTTCTTC.

CDR3 DNA: TGTGCCAGTAGAGTTGGGGCGGATACGCAGTATTTT. Translating it yields CASRVGADTQYF. The gene calls are TRBV19 and TRBJ2-3, with D possibly being TRBD1 (5 bases). Trimming pared 6 bases from V and 6 bases from J, leaving 10 bases between. This CDR3 region has 12 residues. CDR1 and CDR2 (germline): LNHDA, SQIVND (reference sequence).

The V call is TRBV5-1, the J call TRBJ1-1; D may be TRBD1 (6 bases). The CDR3 contains 19 residues. The ends were cut back, 4 bases at V and 0 bases at J, with 25 bases in the middle. Germline CDR1 is SGHRS and CDR2 is YFSETQ. Here the CDR3 DNA reads TGCGCCAGCAGCCTAAGCTCATATCCCGGACAGACCTTGAACACTGAAGCTTTCTTT. This gives the protein CASSLSSYPGQTLNTEAFF.

The CDR3 coding sequence is TGTGCCAGCAGGCGAGCGGGAGGGCCTTCCTACGAGCAGTACTTC. It yields the protein CASRRAGGPSYEQYF. The chain carries TRBV5-6 and TRBJ2-7, with TRBD2 matching 10 bases. The CDR3 runs to 15 residues. V gave up 5 bases and J gave up 1 base; unmatched junction bases: 6. Germline CDR1 is SGHDT and CDR2 is YYEEEE.

CDR3 loop: CASSDYIATNEKLFF. For the CDR3, the DNA is TGTGCCAGCAGTGATTATATTGCAACTAATGAAAAACTGTTTTTT. The chain combines TRBV6-1 with TRBJ1-4; D uncertain. V lost 3 bases and J lost 0, with 8 bases in between. The CDR3 sequence is 15 residues long. CDR1 and CDR2 from the germline V gene are MNHNS and SASEGT.

V usage is TRBV27 and J usage is TRBJ2-5, with a possible D match to TRBD2 (6 bases). The length of the CDR3 is 17 residues. Deletions cut 0 bases from V and 2 bases from J, with 16 bases between. Germline assignment: CDR1 MNHEY and CDR2 SMNVEV (reference sequence). CDR3 DNA: TGTGCCAGCAGTTTATCGGGGGGAACCCAGGTTCAAGAGACCCAGTACTTC. Amino acids: CASSLSGGTQVQETQYF.

This clone was detected once. V is TRBV4-2 and J is TRBJ2-3, with TRBD2 matching 7 bases. Germline CDR1 reads LGHNA; CDR2 reads YNFKEQ. V lost 0 bases and J lost 5; bases outside the gene matches: 11. CDR3 length: 17 residues. CDR3 residues: CASSQDWAGEEEDTQYF. DNA for the CDR3: TGTGCCAGCAGCCAAGATTGGGCGGGGGAAGAGGAAGATACGCAGTATTTT.

CDR3 sequence reads: CSVDLGKSSYEQYF. The CDR3 DNA follows: TGCAGCGTTGATCTGGGAAAGAGCTCCTACGAGCAGTACTTC. The rearrangement joins TRBV29-1 to TRBJ2-7; D ambiguous. The germline V gene has CDR1 SQVTM and CDR2 ANQGSEA. Trimming removed 3 bases from V and 0 bases from J, with 12 bases in between. The CDR3 sequence is 14 residues long.

V gene TRBV6-5 combines with J gene TRBJ2-7, with 7 bases that match TRBD1. V gave up 1 base and J gave up 0 bases; unmatched junction bases: 3. This CDR3 region has 15 residues. Germline V gene lookup returns CDR1 MNHEY and CDR2 SVGAGI. The DNA for the CDR3 is TGTGCCAGCAGTTACTTGGGACAGAGCTCCTACGAGCAGTACTTC. Translating it yields CASSYLGQSSYEQYF.

The chain couples TRBV5-4 to TRBJ2-7, with 9 bases lining up with TRBD1. V gave up 0 bases and J gave up 5 bases; unmatched junction bases: 6. Germline V gene data show CDR1 as SGHNT and CDR2 as YYREEE (reference sequence). The CDR3 spans 15 residues. The CDR3 region has the DNA TGTGCCAGCAGCTTGGGGGACAGGGCCGTGAACGAGCAGTACTTC. Translating gives CASSLGDRAVNEQYF.